A single sample is the source of the 26 T cell receptor beta chains below, sequenced in a study of T cell responses to AZD1222 COVID-19 vaccine. The repertoire was sequenced with immunoSEQ multiplex PCR; TCRdb's copy has only in-frame clones and lacks some. The profile shows about 100,000 clones, almost 85% of them singletons. Sequencing used peripheral blood, obtained on day 0 of AZD1222 vaccination. These receptors were obtained from an adult in good health.

The CDR3 DNA follows: TGTGCCAGCAGCACACAGGGGCAGCAGTACTTC. Protein sequence: CASSTQGQQYF. V gene TRBV6-5 combines with J gene TRBJ2-7; 7 positions match TRBD1. V shed 6 bases and J 8 bases; nucleotides not matched to a gene: 4. The CDR3 runs 11 residues. The germline V gene encodes CDR1 MNHEY and CDR2 SVGAGI.

The chain uses TRBV4-2 and TRBJ2-1; TRBD2 matches 12 bases. CDR3 length: 16 residues. Germline values: CDR1 LGHNA, CDR2 YNFKEQ. Trimming removed 0 bases from V and 7 bases from J; junction bases left unmatched: 4. This chain's CDR3 is CASSQDLGTSGNEQFF. In DNA form, the CDR3 reads TGTGCCAGCAGCCAAGATCTTGGGACTAGCGGGAATGAGCAGTTCTTC.

The chain is built from TRBV6-2 or TRBV6-3 and TRBJ2-7; tentatively, D is TRBD2 (6 bases). The length of the CDR3 is 14 residues. Germline lookup yields CDR1 MNHEY and CDR2 SVGEGT. The V end lost 1 base, the J end lost 3 bases, and 10 bases lay between the germline ends. The CDR3: CASSYLGGDYEQYV. CDR3 DNA sequence: TGTGCCAGCAGTTACTTGGGCGGGGACTACGAGCAGTACGTC.

This clone was picked up a small number of times. V and J are TRBV6-5 and TRBJ1-6; TRBD1 is a possible D gene (5 bases). This CDR3 has 16 residues. Germline V gene data show CDR1 as MNHEY and CDR2 as SVGAGI. V lost 3 bases and J 7 bases, leaving 16 bases between the germline ends. CDR3 residues: CASSYSVGKGNSPLHF. The CDR3 region has the DNA TGTGCCAGCAGTTATTCGGTCGGAAAGGGGAATTCACCCCTCCACTTT.

The chain carries TRBV28 and TRBJ2-1; 13 bases fit TRBD2. The CDR3 spans 15 residues. With 8 bases clipped from V and 5 bases from J, the junction kept 6 bases outside the gene matches. The V gene's germline CDR1 is MDHEN and CDR2 SYDVKM. CDR3 protein: CASLPGLAGDNEQFF. DNA of the CDR3: TGTGCCAGCCTCCCCGGACTAGCGGGGGACAATGAGCAGTTCTTC. Looking up the rest from reference TRBV28 and TRBJ2-1 gives the full variable domain: DVKVTQSSRYLVKRTGEKVFLECVQDMDHENMFWYRQDPGLGLRLIYFSYDVKMKEKGDIPEGYSVSREKKERFSLILESASTNQTSMYLCASLPGLAGDNEQFFGPGTRLTVL.

The rearrangement links TRBV6-6 to TRBJ1-4, with D perhaps matching TRBD1 (5 bases). From germline, CDR1 is MNHNY and CDR2 SVGAGI (reference sequence). The CDR3 has 12 residues. With 6 bases removed from V and 9 bases from J, the gap between germline ends came to 11 bases. CDR3 nucleotides: TGTGCCAGCAGCCCCGGGGGGAAAAAACTGTTTTTT. The encoded protein is CASSPGGKKLFF.

This clone has a single count. The chain links TRBV6-5 to TRBJ2-3, with TRBD1 identical over 9 bases. V lost 8 bases to trimming and J lost 6 bases; unmatched junction nucleotides: 9. This CDR3 spans 14 amino acids. Germline V lookup: CDR1 MNHEY, CDR2 SVGAGI. This CDR3 reads CASDGTGQSDTQYF. The CDR3 nucleotides are TGTGCCAGCGACGGGACAGGGCAATCGGATACGCAGTATTTT.

The gene calls are TRBV7-2 and TRBJ2-7, with D possibly being TRBD1 (6 bases). This CDR3 is 15 amino acids long. Looked up from germline, CDR1 is SGHTA and CDR2 is FQGNSA. V lost 1 base to trimming and J lost 3 bases, with 13 bases between them. CDR3 in amino acids: CASSLDGGSGYEQYF. As DNA, the CDR3 is TGTGCCAGCAGCTTAGATGGGGGCAGTGGCTACGAGCAGTACTTC.

This clone was picked up a small number of times. The chain employs TRBV2 and TRBJ2-7; D may be TRBD2 (6 bases). This CDR3 comprises 14 residues. Per germline, CDR1 SNHLY and CDR2 FYNNEI. With 5 bases removed from V and 6 bases from J, the gap between germline ends came to 17 bases. The DNA for the CDR3 is TGTGCCAGCAGTAGGGACTCGCCATTTCTCGAGCAGTACTTC. It translates to CASSRDSPFLEQYF.

V gene TRBV29-1 combines with J gene TRBJ2-7, with D possibly matching TRBD1 (6 bases). The germline V gene has CDR1 SQVTM and CDR2 ANQGSEA. V was shortened by 4 bases and J by 5 bases, with 15 bases between the two germline ends. The CDR3 extends over 13 amino acids. The CDR3 DNA follows: TGCAGCGTTGCCGTACAGGGTTTTAACGAGCAGTACTTC. Encoded protein: CSVAVQGFNEQYF.

This clone turned up a few times. The chain employs TRBV20-1 and TRBJ1-2; D call uncertain. CDR3 size: 14 residues. CDR1 DFQATT and CDR2 SNEGSKA come from the germline V gene (reference sequence). V was shortened by 4 bases and J by 5 bases, with 17 bases between the two germline ends. The CDR3 reads CSAIDTVVGYGYTF. The DNA of the CDR3 is TGCAGTGCTATTGACACCGTCGTTGGATATGGCTACACCTTC.

The chain combines TRBV28 with TRBJ1-1; D is perhaps TRBD1 (5 bases). Germline values: CDR1 MDHEN, CDR2 SYDVKM. Trimming took off 4 bases at V and 0 bases at J, with 21 bases between the two ends. The length of the CDR3 is 18 residues. The CDR3 DNA follows: TGTGCCAGCAGTTCCTCCGGACGGGGACGGGGAATGAACACTGAAGCTTTCTTT. It yields the protein CASSSSGRGRGMNTEAFF.

By sample share, this clone is medium-sized. The chain has TRBV27 and TRBJ1-5; D possibly corresponds to TRBD1 (5 bases). V lost 2 bases, J lost 6 bases, and 11 bases lay in between. The CDR3 is 14 residues long. Germline V gives CDR1 MNHEY, CDR2 SMNVEV (reference sequence). In DNA, the CDR3 is TGTGCCAGCAGTTTAGCTGTCGGGGGTCAGCCCCAGCATTTT. This gives the protein CASSLAVGGQPQHF.

The chain employs TRBV28 and TRBJ1-4; 9 bases align to TRBD1. V was pared by 5 bases and J by 5 bases, with 6 bases of the junction left unmatched. This CDR3 has 15 residues. CDR1 MDHEN and CDR2 SYDVKM come from the germline V gene. CDR3: CASSAQGALNEKLFF. CDR3 in DNA: TGTGCCAGCAGTGCACAGGGGGCCCTGAATGAAAAACTGTTTTTT.

This chain uses TRBV28 with TRBJ1-2; perhaps TRBD1 as D (5 bases). Germline CDR1 MDHEN, CDR2 SYDVKM. The CDR3 is 12 residues long. V was clipped by 7 bases and J by 5 bases, with 11 bases between them. CDR3 in DNA: TGTGCCAGCATCAATAGACAGTATGGCTACACCTTC. It is translated as CASINRQYGYTF.

This rearrangement joins TRBV5-4 to TRBJ2-1, with 7 bases aligning to TRBD2. After removal of 3 bases from V and 10 bases from J, the junction contained 10 bases not matched to a gene. Germline values: CDR1 SGHNT, CDR2 YYREEE (reference sequence). This CDR3 is 14 amino acids long. Here the CDR3 DNA reads TGTGCCAGCAGCTCGCCTACCCCGGGGGGAGAGCAGTTCTTC. Its translation: CASSSPTPGGEQFF.

The chain carries TRBV29-1 and TRBJ1-2, with 8 bases identical to TRBD1. V shed 2 bases, J shed 7 bases, and the junction held 9 bases outside the gene matches. The germline CDR1 and CDR2 sequences are SQVTM and ANQGSEA. The CDR3 is 14 amino acids. For the CDR3, the DNA is TGCAGCGTTGAATGGCGCAGGGGGCAGGGTGGCTACACCTTC. Its translation: CSVEWRRGQGGYTF.

The chain recombines TRBV6-5 with TRBJ1-2, with D unresolved. The germline V gene has CDR1 MNHEY and CDR2 SVGAGI. Trimming took 6 bases from V and 4 from J, leaving 12 bases between them. The CDR3 is 13 residues long. CDR3 in amino acids: CASRPGPFYGYTF. DNA for the CDR3: TGTGCCAGCAGACCCGGGCCATTCTATGGCTACACCTTC.

This chain connects TRBV6-6 to TRBJ1-4, with 9 positions matching TRBD1. In germline, CDR1 is MNHNY, CDR2 SVGAGI (reference sequence). The trim removed 2 bases at V and 6 bases at J, leaving 7 bases unmatched. This CDR3 contains 16 residues. DNA of the CDR3: TGTGCCAGCAGTTACGGTCCCGGGACAGGGTATGAAAAACTGTTTTTT. The encoded protein is CASSYGPGTGYEKLFF.

In this sample, this clone turned up a few times. The rearrangement joins TRBV3-1 (or the pseudogene TRBV3-2) to TRBJ1-2; perhaps TRBD1 as D (6 bases). CDR1 and CDR2 from the germline V gene are LGHDT and YNNKEL (reference sequence). Trimming cost V 3 bases and J 4 bases, with 12 bases left between them. This CDR3 is 14 amino acids long. CDR3 sequence: CASSQATGIYGYTF. The CDR3 nucleotides are TGTGCCAGCAGCCAGGCCACAGGGATCTATGGCTACACCTTC.

The chain joins TRBV5-6 to TRBJ1-5, with 8 bases fitting TRBD1. The CDR3 has 18 amino acids. Per the germline V gene, CDR1 is SGHDT and CDR2 is YYEEEE. The ends lost 3 bases at V and 0 bases at J; junction bases unmatched: 11. CDR3 in amino acids: CASSSRTGRFLSNQPQHF. CDR3 DNA: TGTGCCAGCAGCTCCCGGACAGGGCGCTTCCTTAGCAATCAGCCCCAGCATTTT.

V gene TRBV4-3 combines with J gene TRBJ2-1, with D maybe TRBD2 (5 bases). The ends were cut back, 0 bases at V and 6 bases at J, with 15 bases in the middle. The CDR3 has 16 residues. Germline V gene lookup returns CDR1 LGHNA and CDR2 YSLEER. DNA for the CDR3: TGCGCCAGCAGCCAAGATCTGGTCGGGGAACCCAATGAGCAGTTCTTC. It yields the protein CASSQDLVGEPNEQFF.

The chain employs TRBV6-1 and TRBJ2-2; D uncertain. V lost 4 bases to trimming and J lost 4 bases, with 1 base between them. From germline, CDR1 is MNHNS and CDR2 SASEGT. The CDR3 length is 11 residues. The CDR3 DNA is TGTGCCAGCAGTGGCACCGGGGAGCTGTTTTTT. It specifies CASSGTGELFF.

Of note for this clone: The germline gene is not matched at one end of the junction; a read error may be the cause. The V call is TRBV20-1, the J call TRBJ1-5, with 10 bases identical to TRBD1. In germline, CDR1 is DFQATT, CDR2 SNEGSKA (reference sequence). CDR3 size: 11 residues. CDR3 sequence reads: CSARDRDRGLF. CDR3 nucleotide sequence: TGCAGTGCTAGAGATCGGGACAGGGGCCTTTTT.

This clone was counted at least ten times. The identical CDR3 is also encoded by other nucleotide sequences in the sample. The chain couples TRBV28 to TRBJ1-5; TRBD1 matches 10 bases. Germline values: CDR1 MDHEN, CDR2 SYDVKM. Unmatched junction bases numbered 4, after V lost 3 bases and J lost 2 bases. CDR3 size: 16 residues. The CDR3: CASSFRDRGGNQPQHF. CDR3 bases: TGTGCCAGCAGTTTCCGGGACAGGGGCGGCAATCAGCCCCAGCATTTT.

The chain recombines TRBV4-2 with TRBJ2-2, with D unresolved. The CDR3 is 16 amino acids. Trimming took off 0 bases at V and 2 bases at J, with 10 bases between the two ends. Germline assignment: CDR1 LGHNA and CDR2 YNFKEQ. CDR3 protein: CASSQDLYLNTGELFF. The CDR3 coding sequence is TGTGCCAGCAGCCAAGATTTGTACCTAAACACCGGGGAGCTGTTTTTT.